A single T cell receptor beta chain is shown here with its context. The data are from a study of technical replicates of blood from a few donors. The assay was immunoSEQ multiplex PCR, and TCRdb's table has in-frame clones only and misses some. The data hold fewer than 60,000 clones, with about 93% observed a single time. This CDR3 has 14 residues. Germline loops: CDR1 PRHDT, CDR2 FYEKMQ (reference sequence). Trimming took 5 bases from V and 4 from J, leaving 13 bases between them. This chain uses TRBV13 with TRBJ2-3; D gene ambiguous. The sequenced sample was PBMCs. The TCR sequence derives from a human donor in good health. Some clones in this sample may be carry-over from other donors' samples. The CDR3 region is CASSRWRGADTQYF. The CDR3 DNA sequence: TGTGCCAGCAGCCGTTGGCGAGGTGCAGATACGCAGTATTTT.